Following are 11 T cell receptor beta chains from one sample sequenced in a study of cytomegalovirus exposure and HLA in healthy donors. The PCR employed 60 Vbeta primers together with 13 Jbeta primers. Clones were read by immunoSEQ multiplex PCR, and TCRdb kept only the in-frame ones, dropping some. The sample shows some 170,000 clones, 70% to 80% of them seen only once. Sequenced: PBMCs. Source of these receptors: a woman aged 55-70 years in good health and CMV-seropositive.

This rearrangement joins TRBV6-5 to TRBJ1-1; D uncertain. Germline loops: CDR1 MNHEY, CDR2 SVGAGI. CDR3 length equals 13 residues. V lost 7 bases, J lost 2 bases, and 11 bases lay in between. The CDR3 DNA reads TGTGCCAGCAAGGAGGTTCTAAACACTGAAGCTTTCTTT. Protein product: CASKEVLNTEAFF.

J is TRBJ2-5 and V is TRBV7-8; TRBD2 agrees at 8 bases. The J segment lost 5 bases and the V segment lost 2 bases, leaving 10 bases of the junction unmatched. Per the germline V gene, CDR1 is SGHVS and CDR2 is FQNEAQ. The CDR3 contains 16 residues. In DNA, the CDR3 is TGTGCCAGCAGCTTATTAAGAAGCGGGGGTTGGGAGACCCAGTACTTC. It encodes CASSLLRSGGWETQYF.

The chain links TRBV9 to TRBJ1-4; the D is unclear. Trimming cost V 2 bases and J 0 bases, with 14 bases left between them. The germline CDR1 and CDR2 sequences are SGDLS and YYNGEE. This CDR3 region has 17 residues. CDR3 sequence: CASSVSGSPPTNEKLFF. CDR3 DNA sequence: TGTGCCAGCAGCGTGAGCGGGTCTCCCCCAACTAATGAAAAACTGTTTTTT.

The chain links TRBV19 to TRBJ2-5, with 9 bases matching TRBD1. This CDR3 comprises 13 residues. V shed 11 bases and J 1 base; nucleotides not matched to a gene: 5. Germline values: CDR1 LNHDA, CDR2 SQIVND (reference sequence). CDR3 DNA: TGTGCCGGTTACAGGGGGCTCCAAGAGACCCAGTACTTC. This translates into CAGYRGLQETQYF. Looking up the rest from reference TRBV19 and TRBJ2-5 gives the full variable domain: DGGITQSPKYLFRKEGQNVTLSCEQNLNHDAMYWYRQDPGQGLRLIYYSQIVNDFQKGDIAEGYSVSREKKESFPLTVTSAQKNPTAFYLCAGYRGLQETQYFGPGTRLLVL.

The rearrangement joins TRBV9 to TRBJ2-1, with TRBD2 matching over 14 bases. Trimming took 5 bases from V and 10 from J; bases not matched to a gene: 8. Looked up from germline, CDR1 is SGDLS and CDR2 is YYNGEE. The CDR3 length is 15 residues. The CDR3 protein is CASRPGLAGDREQFF. As DNA, the CDR3 is TGTGCCAGCAGGCCGGGACTAGCGGGAGATCGGGAGCAGTTCTTC.

The chain links TRBV29-1 to TRBJ2-3; 9 nucleotides match TRBD1. This CDR3 is built from 13 residues. CDR1 is SQVTM, CDR2 ANQGSEA, per germline. V lost 4 bases and J lost 6; bases outside the gene matches: 5. CDR3 DNA sequence: TGCAGCGTTGTGGAACAGGGGGCGGATACGCAGTATTTT. Amino acid sequence: CSVVEQGADTQYF.

The chain has TRBV5-1 and TRBJ2-2; D perhaps matches TRBD2 (5 bases). Germline loops: CDR1 SGHRS, CDR2 YFSETQ. Trimming stripped 1 base from V and 7 bases from J, with 14 bases between. The CDR3 spans 15 residues. Here the CDR3 DNA reads TGCGCCAGCAGCTTGCGAGGGAGAGGTCACGGGGAGCTGTTTTTT. Protein: CASSLRGRGHGELFF.

The rearrangement joins TRBV28 to TRBJ1-3; possibly TRBD1 for D (5 bases). Germline lookup yields CDR1 MDHEN and CDR2 SYDVKM. V gave up 3 bases and J gave up 2 bases, with 8 bases separating them. This CDR3 has 14 amino acids. The CDR3 reads CASSFWGAGNTIYF. The CDR3 region has the DNA TGTGCCAGCAGTTTTTGGGGGGCTGGAAACACCATATATTTT.

The V call is TRBV5-1, the J call TRBJ2-7; 11 nucleotides line up with TRBD2. Germline V gene data show CDR1 as SGHRS and CDR2 as YFSETQ. Trimming removed 3 bases from V and 7 bases from J; junction bases left unmatched: 24. The CDR3 length is 20 residues. The CDR3 loop is CASSSWGTFGSGTSGDEQYF. The CDR3 DNA reads as TGCGCCAGCAGCTCCTGGGGGACATTTGGATCCGGGACTAGCGGCGATGAGCAGTACTTC.

CDR3 nucleotides: TGTGCCAGCAGCCAAGAGGGACTAGCGGCCATGAGAGGACAGTTCTTC. This gives the protein CASSQEGLAAMRGQFF. The rearrangement links TRBV4-2 to TRBJ2-1, with 11 bases identical to TRBD2. The CDR3 extends over 16 amino acids. Trimming cost V 0 bases and J 13 bases; bases outside gene matches: 11. Germline CDR1 is LGHNA and CDR2 is YNFKEQ.

This clone appeared a few times. The genes are TRBV9 and TRBJ2-5; D is uncertain. CDR3 length equals 12 residues. Trimming took off 6 bases at V and 5 bases at J, with 11 bases between the two ends. The germline V gene has CDR1 SGDLS and CDR2 YYNGEE. The CDR3 DNA sequence: TGTGCCAGCACGGGTCTCTCCGAGACCCAGTACTTC. Its protein is CASTGLSETQYF.